The source of this TCR beta chain is a study of blood T cell repertoires in COVID-19. Overall study context: Italy, Spain and the United States were the sources of the convalescent and acute COVID-19 samples. T cells, B-cell-depleted T cells, or PBMCs provided the cDNA or gDNA that served as material.

TCRdb's copy holds only in-frame clones and misses some; the assay was immunoSEQ multiplex PCR. Among roughly 410,000 clones listed, about nine tenths were seen once. This CDR3 has 15 residues. Germline V gives CDR1 SNHLY, CDR2 FYNNEI. V lost 7 bases to trimming and J lost 1 base, with 16 bases between them. It was during active infection that Seattle patients were enrolled and then longitudinally followed. The TCR originated in a middle-aged woman with COVID-19, enrolled during active disease. This chain joins TRBV2 and TRBJ1-1, with D tentatively TRBD1 (6 bases). Sequenced: peripheral blood. CDR3 DNA sequence: TGTGCCAGCAACAGACCAGGACAGAGGAACACTGAAGCTTTCTTT. Its translation is CASNRPGQRNTEAFF.